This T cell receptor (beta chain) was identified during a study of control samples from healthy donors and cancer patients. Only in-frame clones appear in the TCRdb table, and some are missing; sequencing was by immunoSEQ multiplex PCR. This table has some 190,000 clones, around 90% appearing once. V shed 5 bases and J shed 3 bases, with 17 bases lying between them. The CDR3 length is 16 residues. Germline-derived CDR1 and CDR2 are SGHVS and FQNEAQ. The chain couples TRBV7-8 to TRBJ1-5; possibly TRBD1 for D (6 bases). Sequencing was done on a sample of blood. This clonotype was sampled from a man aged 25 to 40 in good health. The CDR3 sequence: CASSPGLGGPNQPQHF. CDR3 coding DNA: TGTGCCAGCAGCCCGGGTCTTGGGGGGCCCAATCAGCCCCAGCATTTT. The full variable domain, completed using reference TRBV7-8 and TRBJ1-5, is GAGVSQSPRYKVAKRGQDVALRCDPISGHVSLFWYQQALGQGPEFLTYFQNEAQLDKSGLPSDRFFAERPEGSVSTLKIQRTQQEDSAVYLCASSPGLGGPNQPQHFGDGTRLSIL.